The 30 T cell receptor beta chains given below trace back to one sample, sequenced in a study of OX40 agonist ivuxolimab in advanced cancers. Libraries were constructed by the immunoSEQ multiplex PCR assay. TCRdb took this table from immuneACCESS and kept in-frame rearrangements with V and J called. Such tables lack part of the clones; where checked against another copy, unresolved V genes explain under half of the gap, and the rest is unexplained. Here the sample has about 33,000 clones; around four fifths occur a single time. Approximately 22% of the sample rests with the top ten. The sequencing used CD4+ or CD8+ T cells sorted from blood, collected in a trial of the OX40 agonist ivuxolimab. The source is an adult with an advanced solid tumor such as melanoma, head and neck, liver or kidney cancer.

The chain joins TRBV11-2 to TRBJ2-3, with unresolved D. Trimming removed 0 bases at V and 2 bases at J, with 3 bases between. Germline V CDR1 and CDR2: SGHAT, FQNNGV. The CDR3 has 13 residues. Here the CDR3 DNA reads TGTGCCAGCAGCTTAGATCCCACAGATACGCAGTATTTT. It encodes CASSLDPTDTQYF.

This clone turned up a few times. The chain carries TRBV5-4 and TRBJ2-5, with a tentative D call TRBD1 (6 bases). This CDR3 comprises 15 residues. V lost 4 bases and J 5 bases, leaving 18 bases between the germline ends. Looked up from germline, CDR1 is SGHNT and CDR2 is YYREEE (reference sequence). The CDR3, as DNA: TGTGCCAGCAGCGAAGTAAGGGGGAGATATGAGACCCAGTACTTC. The encoded protein is CASSEVRGRYETQYF.

J is TRBJ1-1 and V is TRBV5-1, with D unclear. The CDR3 runs 13 residues. The V gene's germline CDR1 is SGHRS and CDR2 YFSETQ. Trimming pared 0 bases from V and 0 bases from J, leaving 3 bases between. CDR3 DNA: TGCGCCAGCAGCTTGGCCGTGAACACTGAAGCTTTCTTT. Translated, it gives CASSLAVNTEAFF.

This chain joins TRBV11-2 and TRBJ1-1, with TRBD1 as a possible D gene (5 bases). V lost 4 bases and J lost 5, with 17 bases in between. CDR3 size: 15 residues. Per the germline V gene, CDR1 is SGHAT and CDR2 is FQNNGV. The CDR3 region is CASSWTDRGGTEAFF. CDR3 sequence (DNA): TGTGCCAGCAGCTGGACCGACCGGGGGGGAACTGAAGCTTTCTTT.

This chain links TRBV10-3 with TRBJ2-1; the match to TRBD2 covers 10 bases. The V and J ends lost 2 bases and 4 bases, in that order; junction bases with no gene match: 5. CDR3 length equals 16 residues. Per the germline V gene, CDR1 is ENHRY and CDR2 is SYGVKD. The CDR3 protein is CAISEPKRGGYNEQFF. CDR3 in DNA: TGTGCCATCAGTGAGCCAAAGCGGGGGGGGTACAATGAGCAGTTCTTC.

This sequence joins TRBV21-1 and TRBJ1-3; the table's D call, TRBD1, was not checked against the DNA. TRBV21-1 is labeled a pseudogene. CDR3 length: 18 residues. CDR3 nucleotide sequence: TGTGCCAGCAGCACCATCTTGACAGGGCAGTCGGCCGGAAACACCATATATTTT. Protein sequence: CASSTILTGQSAGNTIYF.

The chain links TRBV6-1 to TRBJ1-5, with 7 positions matching TRBD1. The J segment lost 4 bases and the V segment lost 5 bases, leaving 8 bases of the junction unmatched. CDR1 MNHNS and CDR2 SASEGT come from the germline V gene. The CDR3 is made up of 15 amino acids. CDR3 sequence: CASSPGQVINQPQHF. The CDR3 DNA reads as TGTGCCAGCAGTCCCGGACAGGTGATTAATCAGCCCCAGCATTTT.

This clone came up a few times. The J gene is TRBJ2-7, the V gene TRBV7-9; 9 bases align to TRBD1. CDR3 length equals 14 residues. Germline CDR1 SEHNR, CDR2 FQNEAQ (reference sequence). V was pared by 3 bases and J by 6 bases, with 6 bases of the junction left unmatched. CDR3 protein: CASSFRDREFEQYF. CDR3 bases: TGTGCCAGCAGCTTTAGGGACAGGGAGTTCGAGCAGTACTTC.

The rearrangement links TRBV6-5 to TRBJ1-1, with unresolved D. Between the trimmed V and J ends, which lost 7 bases and 0 bases, there was a span of 12 bases. This CDR3 is built from 14 residues. The V gene's germline CDR1 is MNHEY and CDR2 SVGAGI. Here the CDR3 reads CASNSRLMNTEAFF. The CDR3 DNA reads TGTGCCAGCAACTCGAGACTAATGAACACTGAAGCTTTCTTT.

This clone has just a few counts. This sequence joins TRBV7-9 and TRBJ2-7, with a possible D match to TRBD1 (7 bases). V shed 0 bases and J shed 0 bases, with 12 bases lying between them. This CDR3 is built from 16 residues. Germline values: CDR1 SEHNR, CDR2 FQNEAQ (reference sequence). This CDR3 reads CASSLAAGQYSYEQYF. The CDR3 DNA reads TGTGCCAGCAGCTTAGCCGCGGGACAGTACTCCTACGAGCAGTACTTC.

The rearrangement links TRBV5-1 to TRBJ2-4, with D perhaps matching TRBD2 (6 bases). V was cut by 2 bases and J by 0 bases, with 15 bases left in between. The germline CDR1 and CDR2 sequences are SGHRS and YFSETQ. CDR3 size: 17 residues. The CDR3 here is CASSLFSGSLAKNIQYF. CDR3 coding DNA: TGCGCCAGCAGCTTATTTAGCGGATCCCTAGCCAAAAACATTCAGTACTTC. Full variable domain (remainder filled in from reference TRBV5-1 and TRBJ2-4): KAGVTQTPRYLIKTRGQQVTLSCSPISGHRSVSWYQQTPGQGLQFLFEYFSETQRNKGNFPGRFSGRQFSNSRSEMNVSTLELGDSALYLCASSLFSGSLAKNIQYFGAGTRLSVL.

This sequence joins TRBV30 and TRBJ2-7; D perhaps matches TRBD1 (5 bases). The V gene lost 1 base and the J gene lost 3 bases, with 7 bases spanning the gap. The CDR3 totals 12 residues. From germline, CDR1 is GTSNPN and CDR2 SVGIG (reference sequence). This chain's CDR3 is CAWSETVYEQYF. CDR3 DNA sequence: TGTGCCTGGAGTGAGACAGTCTACGAGCAGTACTTC.

The chain has TRBV5-6 and TRBJ1-1; 7 positions match TRBD1. The V gene end was trimmed by 0 bases and the J gene end by 10 bases; junction bases not matched to a gene: 9. Per germline, CDR1 SGHDT and CDR2 YYEEEE. The CDR3 loop spans 14 amino acids. The CDR3 protein is CASSLGDRVVRAFF. As DNA, the CDR3 is TGTGCCAGCAGCTTGGGAGACAGGGTTGTTAGAGCTTTCTTT. The whole variable domain, filled in from reference TRBV5-6 and TRBJ1-1, reads DAGVTQSPTHLIKTRGQQVTLRCSPKSGHDTVSWYQQALGQGPQFIFQYYEEEERQRGNFPDRFSGHQFPNYSSELNVNALLLGDSALYLCASSLGDRVVRAFFGQGTRLTVV.

This chain uses TRBV18 with TRBJ2-6, with a possible D match to TRBD2 (6 bases). Trimming removed 3 bases from V and 0 bases from J, with 15 bases in between. In germline, CDR1 is KGHSH, CDR2 LQKENI. The CDR3 runs to 18 residues. The CDR3: CASSPFGGAFSGANVLTF. CDR3 sequence (DNA): TGTGCCAGCTCACCGTTTGGCGGGGCCTTCTCTGGGGCCAACGTCCTGACTTTC.

This clone was observed a few times. The gene calls are TRBV19 and TRBJ1-5, with TRBD1 matching 7 bases. Per the germline V gene, CDR1 is LNHDA and CDR2 is SQIVND (reference sequence). V gave up 5 bases and J gave up 1 base; unmatched junction bases: 8. The CDR3 sequence is 16 residues long. CDR3 nucleotide sequence: TGTGCCAGTAGTCTCCACAGGGGTCGGAGCAATCAGCCCCAGCATTTT. It translates to CASSLHRGRSNQPQHF.

This clone was counted a few times. This chain connects TRBV7-9 to TRBJ2-7; TRBD1 or TRBD2 may be the D gene (5 bases each). This CDR3 is 13 amino acids long. V lost 3 bases, J lost 2 bases, and 8 bases lay in between. Germline V gene lookup returns CDR1 SEHNR and CDR2 FQNEAQ (reference sequence). CDR3 in DNA: TGTGCCAGCAGCTTTCTGGGGGCCTACGAGCAGTACTTC. Protein: CASSFLGAYEQYF.

The chain employs TRBV28 and TRBJ2-2; a possible D gene is TRBD1 (8 bases). Germline V gene sequence: CDR1 MDHEN, CDR2 SYDVKM. The CDR3 is made up of 17 amino acids. V was cut by 8 bases and J by 5 bases, with 24 bases left in between. The CDR3 sequence: CASQALNRGRGTGELFF. Written as DNA, the CDR3 is TGTGCCAGCCAAGCTCTTAACAGGGGGAGGGGTACCGGGGAGCTGTTTTTT.

The sample holds one count of this clone. This chain connects TRBV16 to TRBJ1-1; D call uncertain. The length of the CDR3 is 13 residues. The ends were cut back, 0 bases at V and 7 bases at J, with 9 bases in the middle. The germline CDR1 and CDR2 sequences are KGHSY and FQNENV. Here the CDR3 reads CASSQSLVGEAFF. The DNA of the CDR3 is TGTGCCAGCAGCCAATCTTTGGTGGGTGAAGCTTTCTTT.

The V and J genes are TRBV5-8 and TRBJ1-2; no clear D gene. CDR1 is SGHTS, CDR2 YDEGEE, per germline. The CDR3 runs to 13 residues. V lost 7 bases and J lost 2, with 12 bases in between. The CDR3 sequence: CASRTVNNYGYTF. DNA of the CDR3: TGTGCCAGCCGAACAGTGAACAACTATGGCTACACCTTC.

This chain joins TRBV19 and TRBJ1-1; D unresolved. V lost 5 bases and J lost 0, with 16 bases in between. This CDR3 region has 16 residues. The germline gives CDR1 LNHDA, CDR2 SQIVND (reference sequence). The CDR3 nucleotides are TGTGCCAGTAGTGTCCCGGGAACCCCCTTGAACACTGAAGCTTTCTTT. It specifies CASSVPGTPLNTEAFF.

This clone was seen just once. The V gene is TRBV4-1, the J gene TRBJ2-3; possible D gene TRBD2, 6 bases. The ends were cut back, 1 base at V and 5 bases at J, with 10 bases in the middle. CDR3 size: 14 residues. Germline-derived CDR1 and CDR2 are MGHRA and YSYEKL. CDR3 DNA: TGCGCCAGCAGCCAAGGGGGACTGGTAGATACGCAGTATTTT. It translates to CASSQGGLVDTQYF.

The chain links TRBV15 to TRBJ1-1; no clear D. Germline loops: CDR1 LNHNV, CDR2 YYDKDF (reference sequence). V lost 0 bases, J lost 4 bases, and 6 bases lay in between. This CDR3 comprises 13 residues. CDR3 loop: CATSRDRVTEAFF. CDR3 sequence (DNA): TGTGCCACCAGCAGAGACCGGGTCACTGAAGCTTTCTTT.

The rearrangement links TRBV5-4 to TRBJ2-7; TRBD2 agrees at 10 bases. The length of the CDR3 is 19 residues. The V segment lost 3 bases and the J segment 0 bases; nucleotides outside the gene matches: 15. Germline V gives CDR1 SGHNT, CDR2 YYREEE (reference sequence). Written as DNA, the CDR3 is TGTGCCAGCAGCTCTTGGGGGCAACGTAGCGGGGGGACCTCCTACGAGCAGTACTTC. This codes for CASSSWGQRSGGTSYEQYF. Filled out from reference TRBV5-4 and TRBJ2-7, the complete variable domain reads ETGVTQSPTHLIKTRGQQVTLRCSSQSGHNTVSWYQQALGQGPQFIFQYYREEENGRGNFPPRFSGLQFPNYSSELNVNALELDDSALYLCASSSWGQRSGGTSYEQYFGPGTRLTVT.

The V gene is TRBV25-1, the J gene TRBJ1-6; TRBD1 might be the D (6 bases). Per germline, CDR1 MGHDK and CDR2 SYGVNS. The CDR3 has 15 residues. V was clipped by 2 bases and J by 6 bases, with 11 bases between them. The CDR3 coding sequence is TGTGCCAGCAGTGAAACAGGGAGGGTTAATTCACCCCTCCACTTT. This gives the protein CASSETGRVNSPLHF.

The gene calls are TRBV7-2 and TRBJ1-5; TRBD1 matches at 7 bases. Germline V lookup: CDR1 SGHTA, CDR2 FQGNSA. The V gene end was trimmed by 3 bases and the J gene end by 3 bases; junction bases not matched to a gene: 2. The length of the CDR3 is 14 residues. The CDR3 is CASSLTGLNQPQHF. CDR3 DNA: TGTGCCAGCAGCTTGACAGGGCTCAATCAGCCCCAGCATTTT.

This rearrangement joins TRBV6-5 to TRBJ1-1; D ambiguous. Germline CDR1 reads MNHEY; CDR2 reads SVGAGI. This CDR3 region has 16 residues. The V end was cut by 0 bases, the J end by 0 bases, with 11 bases between. CDR3 amino acids: CASSYSGSWMNTEAFF. Written as DNA, the CDR3 is TGTGCCAGCAGTTACTCTGGCAGCTGGATGAACACTGAAGCTTTCTTT.

V is TRBV4-2 and J is TRBJ2-5; 10 bases agree with TRBD2. The junction had 15 bases not matched to a gene; V was cut back by 0 bases and J by 5 bases. Per the germline V gene, CDR1 is LGHNA and CDR2 is YNFKEQ. The CDR3 length is 19 residues. CDR3 nucleotide sequence: TGTGCCAGCAGCCAAGATCCTTCGAGAGCGGGGGGGCATGGGGAGACCCAGTACTTC. Translated, it gives CASSQDPSRAGGHGETQYF.

This chain uses TRBV28 with TRBJ1-2; 10 positions agree with TRBD1. V was clipped by 7 bases and J by 4 bases; unmatched bases: 6. CDR1 is MDHEN, CDR2 SYDVKM, per germline. The CDR3 totals 14 residues. The CDR3 region is CASTRTGGFYGYTF. The CDR3 DNA sequence: TGTGCCAGCACCAGGACAGGGGGATTCTATGGCTACACCTTC.

The chain is built from TRBV2 and TRBJ2-5; maybe TRBD1 (6 bases). The germline gives CDR1 SNHLY, CDR2 FYNNEI. Trimming removed 6 bases from V and 1 base from J, with 12 bases in between. The CDR3 is 14 amino acids. DNA of the CDR3: TGTGCCAGCAGACGGGACACCGGCCAAGAGACCCAGTACTTC. This encodes CASRRDTGQETQYF. The variable domain in full, with the rest retrieved from reference TRBV2 and TRBJ2-5, is EPEVTQTPSHQVTQMGQEVILRCVPISNHLYFYWYRQILGQKVEFLVSFYNNEISEKSEIFDDQFSVERPDGSNFTLKIRSTKLEDSAMYFCASRRDTGQETQYFGPGTRLLVL.

This clone was picked up a small number of times. The chain employs TRBV27 and TRBJ1-2, with 12 bases fitting TRBD1. The junction had 10 bases not matched to a gene; V was cut back by 6 bases and J by 5 bases. The CDR3 sequence is 16 residues long. Germline V lookup: CDR1 MNHEY, CDR2 SMNVEV (reference sequence). The CDR3 DNA reads TGTGCCAGCAGCACGACCGGGACAGGGGGCGGTTATGGCTACACCTTC. Translated: CASSTTGTGGGYGYTF.